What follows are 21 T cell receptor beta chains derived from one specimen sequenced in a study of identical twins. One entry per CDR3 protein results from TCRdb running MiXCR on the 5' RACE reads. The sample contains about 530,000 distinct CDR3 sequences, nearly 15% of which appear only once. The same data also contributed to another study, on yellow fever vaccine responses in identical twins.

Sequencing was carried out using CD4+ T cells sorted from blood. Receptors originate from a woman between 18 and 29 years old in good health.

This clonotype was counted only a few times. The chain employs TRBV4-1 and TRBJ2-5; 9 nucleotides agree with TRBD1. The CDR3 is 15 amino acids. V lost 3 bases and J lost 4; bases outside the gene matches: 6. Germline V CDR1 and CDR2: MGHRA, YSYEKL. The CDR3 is CASSQGDRDPETQYF. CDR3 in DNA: TGCGCCAGCAGCCAGGGGGACAGGGACCCAGAGACCCAGTACTTC.

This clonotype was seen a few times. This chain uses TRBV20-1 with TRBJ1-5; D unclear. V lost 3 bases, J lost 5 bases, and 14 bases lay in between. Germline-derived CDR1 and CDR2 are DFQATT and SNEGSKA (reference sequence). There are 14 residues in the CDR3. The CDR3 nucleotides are TGCAGTGCTAGTGCCCCAGAGGGTGATCAGCCCCAGCATTTT. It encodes CSASAPEGDQPQHF.

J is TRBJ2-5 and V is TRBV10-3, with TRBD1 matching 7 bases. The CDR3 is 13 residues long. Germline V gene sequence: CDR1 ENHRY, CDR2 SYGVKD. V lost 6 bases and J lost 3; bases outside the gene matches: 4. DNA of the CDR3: TGTGCCATCAGAACCGGGACAGAAGAGACCCAGTACTTC. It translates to CAIRTGTEETQYF.

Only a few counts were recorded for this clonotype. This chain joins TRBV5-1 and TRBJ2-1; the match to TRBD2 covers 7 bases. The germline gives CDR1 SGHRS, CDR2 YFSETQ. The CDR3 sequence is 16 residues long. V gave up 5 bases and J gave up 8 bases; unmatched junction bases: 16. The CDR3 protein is CASSARTSFLGYEQFF. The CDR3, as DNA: TGCGCCAGCAGTGCAAGGACTAGTTTCTTGGGGTATGAGCAGTTCTTC. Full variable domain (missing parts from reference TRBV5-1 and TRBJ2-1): KAGVTQTPRYLIKTRGQQVTLSCSPISGHRSVSWYQQTPGQGLQFLFEYFSETQRNKGNFPGRFSGRQFSNSRSEMNVSTLELGDSALYLCASSARTSFLGYEQFFGPGTRLTVL.

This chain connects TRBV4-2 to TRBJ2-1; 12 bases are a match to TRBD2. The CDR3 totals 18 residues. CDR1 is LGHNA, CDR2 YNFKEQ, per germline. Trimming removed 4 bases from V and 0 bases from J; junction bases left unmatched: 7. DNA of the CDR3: TGTGCCAGCAGCCGAGGGACTAGCGGGCTAAGCTCCTACAATGAGCAGTTCTTC. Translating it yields CASSRGTSGLSSYNEQFF.

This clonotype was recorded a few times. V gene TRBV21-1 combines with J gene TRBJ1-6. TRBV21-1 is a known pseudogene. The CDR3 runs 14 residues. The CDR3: CASEGQGWNSPLHF. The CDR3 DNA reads TGTGCCAGCGAAGGGCAAGGTTGGAATTCACCCCTCCACTTT.

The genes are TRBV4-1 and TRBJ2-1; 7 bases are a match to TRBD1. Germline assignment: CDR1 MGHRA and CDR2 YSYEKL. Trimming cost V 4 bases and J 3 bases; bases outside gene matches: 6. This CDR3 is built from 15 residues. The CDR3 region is CASSLYDRDYNEQFF. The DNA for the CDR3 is TGCGCCAGCAGCCTATACGACAGGGACTACAATGAGCAGTTCTTC.

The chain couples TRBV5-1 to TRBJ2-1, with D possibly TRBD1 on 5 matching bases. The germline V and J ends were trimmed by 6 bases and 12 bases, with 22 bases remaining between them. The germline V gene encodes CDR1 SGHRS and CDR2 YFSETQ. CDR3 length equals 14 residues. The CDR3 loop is CASNRQGDVGAQFF. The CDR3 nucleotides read TGCGCCAGCAACAGGCAGGGTGATGTTGGAGCGCAGTTCTTC.

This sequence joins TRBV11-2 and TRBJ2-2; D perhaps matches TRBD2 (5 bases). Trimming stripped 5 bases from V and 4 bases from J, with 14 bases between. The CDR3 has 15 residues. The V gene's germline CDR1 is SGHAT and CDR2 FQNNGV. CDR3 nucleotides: TGTGCCAGCAGCCGGGTGAGGGAATCCACCGGGGAGCTGTTTTTT. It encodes CASSRVRESTGELFF.

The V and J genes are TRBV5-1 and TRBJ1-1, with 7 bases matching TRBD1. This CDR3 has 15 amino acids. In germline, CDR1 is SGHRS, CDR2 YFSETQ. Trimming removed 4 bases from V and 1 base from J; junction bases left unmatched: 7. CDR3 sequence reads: CASSAQQGPNTEAFF. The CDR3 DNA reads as TGCGCCAGCAGCGCCCAACAGGGGCCGAACACTGAAGCTTTCTTT.

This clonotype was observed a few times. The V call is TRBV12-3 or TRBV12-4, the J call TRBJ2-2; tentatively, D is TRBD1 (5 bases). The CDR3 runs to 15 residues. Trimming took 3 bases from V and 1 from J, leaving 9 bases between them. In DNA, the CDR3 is TGTGCCAGCAGTTTGACAGACCGGAACACCGGGGAGCTGTTTTTT. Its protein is CASSLTDRNTGELFF.

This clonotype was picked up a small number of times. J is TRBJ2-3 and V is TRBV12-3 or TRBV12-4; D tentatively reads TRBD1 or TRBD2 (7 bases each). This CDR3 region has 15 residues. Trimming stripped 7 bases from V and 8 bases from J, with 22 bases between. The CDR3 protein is CASTPQGGASGTQYF. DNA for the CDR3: TGTGCCAGCACCCCCCAGGGGGGGGCGAGCGGTACGCAGTATTTT.

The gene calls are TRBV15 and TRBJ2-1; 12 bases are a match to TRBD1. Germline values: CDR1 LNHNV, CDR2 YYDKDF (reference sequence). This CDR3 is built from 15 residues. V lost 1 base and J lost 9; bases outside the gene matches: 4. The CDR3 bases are TGTGCCACCAGCAGAGGGGGACAGGGGGCGGGTGAGCAGTTCTTC. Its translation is CATSRGGQGAGEQFF.

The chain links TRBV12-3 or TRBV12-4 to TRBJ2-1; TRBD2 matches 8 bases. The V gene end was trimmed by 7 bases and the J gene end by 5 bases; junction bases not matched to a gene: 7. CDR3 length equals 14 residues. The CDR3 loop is CASIDGRAHNEQFF. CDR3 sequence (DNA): TGTGCCAGCATCGACGGGAGGGCCCACAATGAGCAGTTCTTC.

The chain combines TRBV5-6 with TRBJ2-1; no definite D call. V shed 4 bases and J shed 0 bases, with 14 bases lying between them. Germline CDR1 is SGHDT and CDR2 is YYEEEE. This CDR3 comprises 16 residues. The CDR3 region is CASSTGNWYSYNEQFF. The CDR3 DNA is TGTGCCAGCAGCACGGGCAACTGGTACTCCTACAATGAGCAGTTCTTC.

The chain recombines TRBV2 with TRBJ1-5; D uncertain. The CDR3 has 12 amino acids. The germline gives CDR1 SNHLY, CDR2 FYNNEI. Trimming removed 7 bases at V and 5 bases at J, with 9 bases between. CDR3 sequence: CASTARDQPQHF. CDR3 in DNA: TGTGCCAGCACGGCAAGGGATCAGCCCCAGCATTTT.

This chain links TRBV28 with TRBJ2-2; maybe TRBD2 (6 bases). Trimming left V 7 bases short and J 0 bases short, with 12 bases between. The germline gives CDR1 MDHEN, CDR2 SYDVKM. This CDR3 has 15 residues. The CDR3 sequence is CASNLGTPNTGELFF. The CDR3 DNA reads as TGTGCCAGCAACCTGGGGACTCCGAACACCGGGGAGCTGTTTTTT.

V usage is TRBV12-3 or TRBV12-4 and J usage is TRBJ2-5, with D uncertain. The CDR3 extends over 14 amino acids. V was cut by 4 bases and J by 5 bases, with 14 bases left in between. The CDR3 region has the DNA TGTGCCAGCAGTTCGCGACTGTCGCAGGAGACCCAGTACTTC. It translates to CASSSRLSQETQYF.

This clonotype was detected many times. For the CDR3, the DNA is TGTGCCAGCAGTTTAACAGGGGTCAACTATGGCTACACCTTC. It translates to CASSLTGVNYGYTF. J is TRBJ1-2 and V is TRBV12-3 or TRBV12-4; 7 bases are shared with TRBD1. The CDR3 is 14 amino acids. The trim removed 2 bases at V and 2 bases at J, leaving 2 bases unmatched.

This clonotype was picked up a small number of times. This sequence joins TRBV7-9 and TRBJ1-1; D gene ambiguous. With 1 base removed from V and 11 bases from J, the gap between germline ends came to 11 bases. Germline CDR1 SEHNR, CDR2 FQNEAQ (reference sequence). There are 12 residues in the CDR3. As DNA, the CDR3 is TGTGCCAGCAGCTTAGTTAGTTCGGGGGCTTTCTTT. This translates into CASSLVSSGAFF.

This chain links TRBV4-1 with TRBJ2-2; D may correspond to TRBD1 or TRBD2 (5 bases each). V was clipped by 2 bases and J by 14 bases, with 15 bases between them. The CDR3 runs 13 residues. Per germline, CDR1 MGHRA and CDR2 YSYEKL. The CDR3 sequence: CASSQTGTLNLFF. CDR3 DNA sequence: TGCGCCAGCAGCCAAACCGGGACCCTAAATCTGTTTTTT.